This TCR beta chain appears in the sequencing data of a study of blood T cells in healthy people across ages. The CDR3 consists of 14 residues. V was trimmed by 6 bases and J by 3 bases, leaving 15 bases between them. The germline V gene has CDR1 MNHEY and CDR2 SMNVEV (reference sequence). The use of a sample-barcoded 5' primer and a J-beta primer mix characterized a second PCR of about 6 to 11 cycles. A tag from a template-switch adaptor with 12 random nucleotides marked each cDNA molecule. TCRdb analysed the 5' RACE reads with MiXCR anew, one entry per CDR3 protein. This table holds about 970,000 distinct CDR3 sequences, about 53% found once. This clonotype was found a few times.

This chain connects TRBV27 to TRBJ2-7; D is possibly TRBD1 (6 bases). This clonotype was obtained from a woman aged 60 to 75 in good health. The sequenced material came from blood. CDR3 DNA sequence: TGTGCCAGCAGGGAAACAGGGTTCATCTACGAGCAGTACTTC. Its translation is CASRETGFIYEQYF.